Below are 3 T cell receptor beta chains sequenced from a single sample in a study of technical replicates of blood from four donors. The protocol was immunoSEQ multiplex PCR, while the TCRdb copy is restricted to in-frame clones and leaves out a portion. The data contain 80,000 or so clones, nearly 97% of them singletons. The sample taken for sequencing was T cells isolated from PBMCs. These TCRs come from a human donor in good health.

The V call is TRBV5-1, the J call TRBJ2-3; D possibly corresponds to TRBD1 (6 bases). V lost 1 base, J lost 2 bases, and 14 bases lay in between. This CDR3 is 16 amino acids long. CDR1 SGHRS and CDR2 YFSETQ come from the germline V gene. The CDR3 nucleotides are TGCGCCAGCAGCTTGCAGGCACAGGGCCCCACAGATACGCAGTATTTT. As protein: CASSLQAQGPTDTQYF.

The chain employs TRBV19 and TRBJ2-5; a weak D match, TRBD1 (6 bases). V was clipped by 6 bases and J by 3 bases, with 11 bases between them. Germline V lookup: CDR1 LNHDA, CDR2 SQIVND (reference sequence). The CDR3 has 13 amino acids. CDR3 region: CASSVNREETQYF. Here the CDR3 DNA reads TGTGCCAGTAGCGTGAACAGGGAAGAGACCCAGTACTTC.

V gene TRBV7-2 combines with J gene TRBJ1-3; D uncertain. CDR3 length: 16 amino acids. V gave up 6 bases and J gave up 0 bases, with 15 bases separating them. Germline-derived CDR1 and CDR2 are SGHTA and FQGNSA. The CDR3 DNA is TGTGCCAGCAGTCCCGAAAGCCCGATCTCTGGAAACACCATATATTTT. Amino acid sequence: CASSPESPISGNTIYF. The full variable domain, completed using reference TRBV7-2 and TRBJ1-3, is GAGVSQSPSNKVTEKGKDVELRCDPISGHTALYWYRQSLGQGLEFLIYFQGNSAPDKSGLPSDRFSAERTGGSVSTLTIQRTQQEDSAVYLCASSPESPISGNTIYFGEGSWLTVV.